The text below deals with one T cell receptor delta chain. Other DNA sequences in the same sample also yield this CDR3. The sample originates from a study of gamma-delta chains in newborns, infants, children. For the study at large: Microbial exposure reportedly drives polyclonal innate γδ T cell expansion after birth.

TCRdb reprocessed the reads using CATT. The sample records 10,000 or so delta-chain clones, approximately 24% being singletons. The germline V gene has CDR1 GEAIGNYY and CDR2 EKD. V shed 0 bases, J shed 8 bases, and the junction held 22 bases outside the gene matches. The CDR3 covers 20 residues. The sequenced material came from blood. This TCR was sampled from a child who was a newborn, infant or young child, either healthy, febrile or measles-vaccinated (not recorded which). J is TRDJ1 and V is TRDV2, with 11 bases matching TRDD3. The CDR3 DNA reads as TGTGCCTGTGACACCCTGGGGGATACCAGCGGATCTGGAGCTGTGGAAAAACTCATCTTT. Protein sequence: CACDTLGDTSGSGAVEKLIF.